This TCR beta chain was identified during a study of blood T cells in healthy people across ages. Whole-study context: Template switching retrieved approximately one barcoded beta molecule for each two T cells.

Primers used in a second PCR of roughly 6 to 11 cycles were a sample-barcoded 5' primer and a J-beta primer mix. Per-sample output comprised a minimum of 2.5 million paired-end reads containing CDR3. TCRdb analysed the 5' RACE reads with MiXCR anew, one entry per CDR3 protein. Of about 1.7 million distinct CDR3 sequences listed, under 30% are singletons. This CDR3 has 16 residues. The V and J ends lost 0 bases and 13 bases, in that order; junction bases with no gene match: 16. Germline V CDR1 and CDR2: SGHRS, YFSETQ. Worth noting for this clonotype: One base away lies a much larger clone, so this may be a sequencing read error.

The chain carries TRBV5-1 and TRBJ2-4, with 7 bases aligning to TRBD2. This TCR was sampled from a woman aged 30 to 39 in good health. The sample consisted of blood. The chain's CDR3 is CASSLAGGDLYNEQYF. The DNA of the CDR3 is TGCGCCAGCAGCTTGGCGGGGGGAGACCTTTACAATGAGCAGTACTTC.